This TCR beta chain derives from a study of memory CD4+ T cells and cytomegalovirus serostatus. Single viable CD3+CD4+CD8-CD45RO+ cells were sorted as the memory CD4+ T cells. Generated by immunoSEQ multiplex PCR, the TCRdb table keeps only in-frame clones and is missing some. This sample carries 46,000 or so clones, around four fifths of them seen once, and the ten largest clones take more than 0.9%. The CDR3 runs to 16 residues. Germline V gene sequence: CDR1 MDHEN, CDR2 SYDVKM. J lost 2 bases, V lost 5 bases, and 6 bases had no gene match. The sequence derives from an adult in good health and CMV-seronegative. The sample taken for sequencing was memory CD4+ T cells from blood. The V and J genes are TRBV28 and TRBJ2-1; TRBD2 aligns across 10 bases. CDR3 amino acids: CASSPSSGGPYNEQFF. The CDR3, as DNA: TGTGCCAGCAGTCCGTCTAGCGGGGGTCCCTACAATGAGCAGTTCTTC.